This TCR beta chain was captured in a study of T cell responses to AZD1222 COVID-19 vaccine. Study-level information: Second-dose recipients at about 4 or about 12 weeks were treated as one pooled group. Study results and limitations: There were mostly white British donors and more females than males, and clonal diversity was possibly underestimated.

With regard to this clone: Antigen specificity is unknown.

TCRdb's table, derived via immunoSEQ multiplex PCR, lists solely in-frame clones and lacks some. Here the sample spans over 95,000 clones, roughly 90% being singletons. The CDR3 loop spans 14 amino acids. V gave up 2 bases and J gave up 0 bases; unmatched junction bases: 0. Germline V gene sequence: CDR1 MGHRA, CDR2 YSYEKL. This specimen consisted of peripheral blood, obtained on day 0 of AZD1222 vaccination. The J gene is TRBJ1-1, the V gene TRBV4-1, with TRBD1 matching 7 bases. The TCR comes from an adult in good health. The CDR3 DNA follows: TGCGCCAGCAGCCAAACAGGGGTGAACACTGAAGCTTTCTTT. It specifies CASSQTGVNTEAFF.